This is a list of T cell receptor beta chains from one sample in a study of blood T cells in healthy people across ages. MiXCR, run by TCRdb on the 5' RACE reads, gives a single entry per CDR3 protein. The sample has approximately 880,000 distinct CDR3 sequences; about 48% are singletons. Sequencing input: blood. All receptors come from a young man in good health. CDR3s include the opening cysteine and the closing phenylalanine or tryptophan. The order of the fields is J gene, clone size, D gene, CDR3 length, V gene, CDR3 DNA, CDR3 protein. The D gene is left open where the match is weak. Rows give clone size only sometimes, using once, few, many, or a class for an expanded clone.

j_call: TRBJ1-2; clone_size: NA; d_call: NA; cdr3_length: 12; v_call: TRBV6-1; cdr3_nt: TGTGCCATCGATCCAGAGGCGTATGGCTACACCTTC; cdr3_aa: CAIDPEAYGYTF
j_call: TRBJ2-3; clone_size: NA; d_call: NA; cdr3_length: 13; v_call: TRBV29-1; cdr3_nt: TGCAGCGTTGACTCCCCTGCAACAGATACGCAGTATTTT; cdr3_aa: CSVDSPATDTQYF
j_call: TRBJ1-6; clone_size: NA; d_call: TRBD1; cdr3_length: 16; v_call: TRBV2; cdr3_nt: TGTGCCAGCAGTGATGTGGGTCAGGGGGCTGCTTCACCCCTCCACTTT; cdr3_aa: CASSDVGQGAASPLHF
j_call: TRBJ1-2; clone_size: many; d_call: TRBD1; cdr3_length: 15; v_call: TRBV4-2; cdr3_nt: TGTGCCAGCAGCCAAGAGGGACAGGGCAACTATGGCTACACCTTC; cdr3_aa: CASSQEGQGNYGYTF
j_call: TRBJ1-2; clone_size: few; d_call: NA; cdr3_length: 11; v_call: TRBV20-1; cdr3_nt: TGCAGTGCTAGAGTCGAATCTGGCTACACCTTC; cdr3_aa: CSARVESGYTF
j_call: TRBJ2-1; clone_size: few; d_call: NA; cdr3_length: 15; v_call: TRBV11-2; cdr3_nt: TGTGCCAGCAGCTTAGCCAAAGGGGGGGCCTATGAGCAGTTCTTC; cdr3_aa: CASSLAKGGAYEQFF
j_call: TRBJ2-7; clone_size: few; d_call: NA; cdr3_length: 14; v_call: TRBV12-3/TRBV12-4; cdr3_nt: TGTGCCAGCAGTTTAGCGCTGGGCACCTACGAGCAGTACTTC; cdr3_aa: CASSLALGTYEQYF
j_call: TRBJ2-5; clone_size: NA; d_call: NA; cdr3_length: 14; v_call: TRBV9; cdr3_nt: TGTGCCAGCAGCCCCGCGGGGTTCCAAGAGACCCAGTACTTC; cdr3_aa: CASSPAGFQETQYF
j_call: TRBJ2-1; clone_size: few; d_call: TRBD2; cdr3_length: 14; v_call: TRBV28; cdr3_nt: TGTGCCAGCATAACTAGCGGGGGGGCTGATGAGCAGTTCTTC; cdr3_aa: CASITSGGADEQFF
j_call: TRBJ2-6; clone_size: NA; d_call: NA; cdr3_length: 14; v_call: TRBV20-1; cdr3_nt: TGCAGTGCGACCCCCCAACCTGGGGCCAACGTCCTGACTTTC; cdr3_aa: CSATPQPGANVLTF
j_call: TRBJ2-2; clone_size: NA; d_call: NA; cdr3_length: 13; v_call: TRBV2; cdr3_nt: TGTGCCAGCACTCTGGGGTATGCCGGGGAGCTGTTTTTT; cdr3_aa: CASTLGYAGELFF
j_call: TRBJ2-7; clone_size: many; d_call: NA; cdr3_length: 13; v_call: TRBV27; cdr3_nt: TGTGCCAGCAGTCGCCCTAATTACAATGAGCAGTACTTC; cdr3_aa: CASSRPNYNEQYF
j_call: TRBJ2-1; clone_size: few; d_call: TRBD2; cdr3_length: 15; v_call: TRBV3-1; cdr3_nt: TGTGCCAGCAGCCCCCGACTAGCAGGAGCCAATGAGCAGTTCTTC; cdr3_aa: CASSPRLAGANEQFF
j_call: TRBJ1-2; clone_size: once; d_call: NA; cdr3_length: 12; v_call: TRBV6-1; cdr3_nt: TGTGCCAGCAGTGAATGGGGGGCTGGCTACACCTTC; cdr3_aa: CASSEWGAGYTF
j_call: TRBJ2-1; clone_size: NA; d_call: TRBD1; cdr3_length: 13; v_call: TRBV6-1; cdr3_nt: TGTGCCAGCAGGGACAGGGGATTCAATGAGCAGTTCTTC; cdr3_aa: CASRDRGFNEQFF
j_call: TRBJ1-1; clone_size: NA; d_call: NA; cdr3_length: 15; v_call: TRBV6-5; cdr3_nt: TGTGCCAGCAGTTACACCCCTCAAGTGAACACTGAAGCTTTCTTT; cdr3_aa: CASSYTPQVNTEAFF
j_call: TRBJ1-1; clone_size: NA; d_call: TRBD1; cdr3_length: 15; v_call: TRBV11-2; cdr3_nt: TGTGCCAGCAGCCTCAGGGGGCGCGTGAACACTGAAGCTTTCTTT; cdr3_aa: CASSLRGRVNTEAFF
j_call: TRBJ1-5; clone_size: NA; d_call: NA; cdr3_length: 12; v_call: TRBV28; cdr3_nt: TGTGCCCTACAATACGGCAATCAGCCCCAGCATTTT; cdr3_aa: CALQYGNQPQHF
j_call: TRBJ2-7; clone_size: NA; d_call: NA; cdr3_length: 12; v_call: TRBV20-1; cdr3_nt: TGCAGTGCTAGAGACAGTACCTACGAGCAGTACTTC; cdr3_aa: CSARDSTYEQYF
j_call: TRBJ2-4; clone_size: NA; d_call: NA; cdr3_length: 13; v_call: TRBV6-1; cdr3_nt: TGTGCCAGCCAGCGAACGGCCAAAAACATTCAGTACTTC; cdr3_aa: CASQRTAKNIQYF
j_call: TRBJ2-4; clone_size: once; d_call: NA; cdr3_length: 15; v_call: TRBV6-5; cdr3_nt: TGTGCCAGCAGTTACTCCGAGGGGATTCAAAACATTCAGTACTTC; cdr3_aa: CASSYSEGIQNIQYF
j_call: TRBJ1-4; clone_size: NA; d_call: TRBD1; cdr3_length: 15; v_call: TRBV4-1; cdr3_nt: TGCGCCAGCAGCCAACCGGGACAGGGAGATGAAAAACTGTTTTTT; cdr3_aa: CASSQPGQGDEKLFF
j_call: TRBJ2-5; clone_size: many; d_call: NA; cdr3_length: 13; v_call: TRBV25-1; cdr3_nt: TGTGCCAGCAGTGACTTAGCTCGGGAGACCCAGTACTTC; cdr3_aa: CASSDLARETQYF
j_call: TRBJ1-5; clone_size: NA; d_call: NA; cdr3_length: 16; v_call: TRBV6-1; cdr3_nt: TGTGCCAGCAGGCCTGAGGGCAAGGCAAGAGACCAGCCCCAGCATTTT; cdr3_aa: CASRPEGKARDQPQHF
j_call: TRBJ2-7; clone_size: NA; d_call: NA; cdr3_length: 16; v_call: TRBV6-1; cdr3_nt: TGTGCCAGCAGTGAGCCAGCGAGCGGTTCCCCCTACGAGCAGTACTTC; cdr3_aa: CASSEPASGSPYEQYF
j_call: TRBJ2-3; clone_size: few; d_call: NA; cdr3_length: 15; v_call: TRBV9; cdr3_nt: TGTGCCAGCAGCGTAGATCAAGCGCCTACAGATACGCAGTATTTT; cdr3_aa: CASSVDQAPTDTQYF
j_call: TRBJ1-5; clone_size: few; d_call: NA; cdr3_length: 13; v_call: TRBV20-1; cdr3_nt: TGCAGTGCTCGAGTCAAGGTCGGGCAGCCCCAGCATTTT; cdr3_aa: CSARVKVGQPQHF
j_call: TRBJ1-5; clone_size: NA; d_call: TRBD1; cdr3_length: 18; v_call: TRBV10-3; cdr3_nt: TGTGCCATCAGTGAGTGGGGGACAGGGACATATAGCAATCAGCCCCAGCATTTT; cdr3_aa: CAISEWGTGTYSNQPQHF
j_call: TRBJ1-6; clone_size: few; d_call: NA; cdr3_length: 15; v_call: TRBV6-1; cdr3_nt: TGTGCCAGCAGTGATCTTCAGGGTGTAAATTCACCCCTCCACTTT; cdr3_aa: CASSDLQGVNSPLHF
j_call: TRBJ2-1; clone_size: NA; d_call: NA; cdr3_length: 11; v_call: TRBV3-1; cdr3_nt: TGTGCCAGCGGGGCGGTTGATGAGCAGTTCTTC; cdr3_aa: CASGAVDEQFF
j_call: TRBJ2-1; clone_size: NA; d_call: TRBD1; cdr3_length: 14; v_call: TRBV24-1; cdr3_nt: TGTGCCACCAGTGAGGGGACAGACGGAGAGACCCAGTTCTTC; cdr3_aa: CATSEGTDGETQFF
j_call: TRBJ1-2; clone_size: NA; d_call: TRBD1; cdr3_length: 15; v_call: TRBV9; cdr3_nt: TGTGCCAGCGGAAGTCCGGCGGGGACAGCCTATGGCTACACCTTC; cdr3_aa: CASGSPAGTAYGYTF
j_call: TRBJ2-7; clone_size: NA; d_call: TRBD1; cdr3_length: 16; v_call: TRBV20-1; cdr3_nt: TGCAGCGCTAGATCCGGTCGACAGGGCTTTTCCTACGAGCAGTACTTC; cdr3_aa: CSARSGRQGFSYEQYF
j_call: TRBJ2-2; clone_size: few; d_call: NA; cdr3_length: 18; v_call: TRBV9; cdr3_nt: TGTGCCAGCAGCGCACACCGCTACCCCAGCCTAAGTGGCGGGGAGCTGTTTTTT; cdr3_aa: CASSAHRYPSLSGGELFF
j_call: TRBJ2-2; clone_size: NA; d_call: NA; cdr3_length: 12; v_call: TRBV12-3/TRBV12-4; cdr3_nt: TGTGCCAGCAGTGAAAGTTCCCGGGAGCTGTTTTTT; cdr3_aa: CASSESSRELFF
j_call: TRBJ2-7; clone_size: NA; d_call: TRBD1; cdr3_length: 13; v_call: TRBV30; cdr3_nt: TGTGCCTCCCGACAGGGAGATGCCTACGAGCAGTACTTC; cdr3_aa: CASRQGDAYEQYF
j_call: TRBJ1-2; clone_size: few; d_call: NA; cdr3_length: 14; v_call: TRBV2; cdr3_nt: TGTGCCGGGGCAGATTGGAGGGCAGGTAGTGGCTACACCTTC; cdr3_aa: CAGADWRAGSGYTF
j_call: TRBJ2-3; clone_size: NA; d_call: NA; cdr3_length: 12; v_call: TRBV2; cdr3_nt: TGTGCCAGCAGTGACGCATGGGATACGCAGTATTTT; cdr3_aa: CASSDAWDTQYF
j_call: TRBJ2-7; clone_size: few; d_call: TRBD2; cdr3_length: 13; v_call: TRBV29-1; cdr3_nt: TGCAGCGCCACTAGCGGGGTAGGGTACGAGCAGTACTTC; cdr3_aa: CSATSGVGYEQYF
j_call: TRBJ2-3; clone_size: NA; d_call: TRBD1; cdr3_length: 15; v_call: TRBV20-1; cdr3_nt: TGCAGTGCTAGAGAGGGACAGGTATACACAGATACGCAGTATTTT; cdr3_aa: CSAREGQVYTDTQYF
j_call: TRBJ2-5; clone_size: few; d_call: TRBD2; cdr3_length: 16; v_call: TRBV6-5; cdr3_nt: TGTGCCAGCAGTTACCTCGGGGGGGAGGTGAGAGAGACCCAGTACTTC; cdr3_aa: CASSYLGGEVRETQYF
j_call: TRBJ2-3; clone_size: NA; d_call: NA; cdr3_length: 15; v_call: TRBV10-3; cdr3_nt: TGTGCCATCAGGAATTGGGTGGGGGACACAGATACGCAGTATTTT; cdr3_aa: CAIRNWVGDTDTQYF
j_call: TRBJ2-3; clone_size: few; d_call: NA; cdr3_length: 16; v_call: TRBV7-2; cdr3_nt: TGTGCCAGCAGCTTAAGGAGGGGCCGCGGCACAGATACGCAGTATTTT; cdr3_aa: CASSLRRGRGTDTQYF
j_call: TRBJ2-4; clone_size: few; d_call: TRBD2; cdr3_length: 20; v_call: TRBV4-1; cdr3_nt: TGCGCCAGCAGCCACCTGACTAGCGGGGGGGAAAAACTAGCCAAAAACATTCAGTACTTC; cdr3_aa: CASSHLTSGGEKLAKNIQYF
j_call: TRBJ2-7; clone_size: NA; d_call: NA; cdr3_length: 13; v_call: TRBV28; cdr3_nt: TGTGCCAGCAGTTTATCGGACGGCTACGAGCAGTACTTC; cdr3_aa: CASSLSDGYEQYF